By sample share, the clone carrying this T cell receptor (delta chain) is medium-sized. This may arise from a read error, as a much more abundant clone is one base away. The same CDR3 arises from other DNA sequences in this sample as well. This CDR3 comprises 18 residues. Germline V lookup: CDR1 GEAIGNYY, CDR2 EKD. The V gene end was trimmed by 0 bases and the J gene end by 2 bases; junction bases not matched to a gene: 3. TCRdb fed the reads to CATT. The sample shows fewer than 8,000 delta-chain clones, 0.5% to 0.85% of them seen only once. The source of the sample is a study of gamma-delta chains in newborns, infants, children. Study in general: Innate gammadelta T cells reportedly expand polyclonally right after birth, driven by microbial exposure, per the title.

This rearrangement joins TRDV2 to TRDJ3; 10 nucleotides line up with TRDD3. The sequence was collected from a child who was a newborn, infant or young child, either healthy, febrile or measles-vaccinated (not recorded which). The sample comprised blood. The CDR3 bases are TGTGCCTGTGACACCGTACTGGGGGATGCCTGGGACACCCGACAGATGTTTTTC. This gives the protein CACDTVLGDAWDTRQMFF.